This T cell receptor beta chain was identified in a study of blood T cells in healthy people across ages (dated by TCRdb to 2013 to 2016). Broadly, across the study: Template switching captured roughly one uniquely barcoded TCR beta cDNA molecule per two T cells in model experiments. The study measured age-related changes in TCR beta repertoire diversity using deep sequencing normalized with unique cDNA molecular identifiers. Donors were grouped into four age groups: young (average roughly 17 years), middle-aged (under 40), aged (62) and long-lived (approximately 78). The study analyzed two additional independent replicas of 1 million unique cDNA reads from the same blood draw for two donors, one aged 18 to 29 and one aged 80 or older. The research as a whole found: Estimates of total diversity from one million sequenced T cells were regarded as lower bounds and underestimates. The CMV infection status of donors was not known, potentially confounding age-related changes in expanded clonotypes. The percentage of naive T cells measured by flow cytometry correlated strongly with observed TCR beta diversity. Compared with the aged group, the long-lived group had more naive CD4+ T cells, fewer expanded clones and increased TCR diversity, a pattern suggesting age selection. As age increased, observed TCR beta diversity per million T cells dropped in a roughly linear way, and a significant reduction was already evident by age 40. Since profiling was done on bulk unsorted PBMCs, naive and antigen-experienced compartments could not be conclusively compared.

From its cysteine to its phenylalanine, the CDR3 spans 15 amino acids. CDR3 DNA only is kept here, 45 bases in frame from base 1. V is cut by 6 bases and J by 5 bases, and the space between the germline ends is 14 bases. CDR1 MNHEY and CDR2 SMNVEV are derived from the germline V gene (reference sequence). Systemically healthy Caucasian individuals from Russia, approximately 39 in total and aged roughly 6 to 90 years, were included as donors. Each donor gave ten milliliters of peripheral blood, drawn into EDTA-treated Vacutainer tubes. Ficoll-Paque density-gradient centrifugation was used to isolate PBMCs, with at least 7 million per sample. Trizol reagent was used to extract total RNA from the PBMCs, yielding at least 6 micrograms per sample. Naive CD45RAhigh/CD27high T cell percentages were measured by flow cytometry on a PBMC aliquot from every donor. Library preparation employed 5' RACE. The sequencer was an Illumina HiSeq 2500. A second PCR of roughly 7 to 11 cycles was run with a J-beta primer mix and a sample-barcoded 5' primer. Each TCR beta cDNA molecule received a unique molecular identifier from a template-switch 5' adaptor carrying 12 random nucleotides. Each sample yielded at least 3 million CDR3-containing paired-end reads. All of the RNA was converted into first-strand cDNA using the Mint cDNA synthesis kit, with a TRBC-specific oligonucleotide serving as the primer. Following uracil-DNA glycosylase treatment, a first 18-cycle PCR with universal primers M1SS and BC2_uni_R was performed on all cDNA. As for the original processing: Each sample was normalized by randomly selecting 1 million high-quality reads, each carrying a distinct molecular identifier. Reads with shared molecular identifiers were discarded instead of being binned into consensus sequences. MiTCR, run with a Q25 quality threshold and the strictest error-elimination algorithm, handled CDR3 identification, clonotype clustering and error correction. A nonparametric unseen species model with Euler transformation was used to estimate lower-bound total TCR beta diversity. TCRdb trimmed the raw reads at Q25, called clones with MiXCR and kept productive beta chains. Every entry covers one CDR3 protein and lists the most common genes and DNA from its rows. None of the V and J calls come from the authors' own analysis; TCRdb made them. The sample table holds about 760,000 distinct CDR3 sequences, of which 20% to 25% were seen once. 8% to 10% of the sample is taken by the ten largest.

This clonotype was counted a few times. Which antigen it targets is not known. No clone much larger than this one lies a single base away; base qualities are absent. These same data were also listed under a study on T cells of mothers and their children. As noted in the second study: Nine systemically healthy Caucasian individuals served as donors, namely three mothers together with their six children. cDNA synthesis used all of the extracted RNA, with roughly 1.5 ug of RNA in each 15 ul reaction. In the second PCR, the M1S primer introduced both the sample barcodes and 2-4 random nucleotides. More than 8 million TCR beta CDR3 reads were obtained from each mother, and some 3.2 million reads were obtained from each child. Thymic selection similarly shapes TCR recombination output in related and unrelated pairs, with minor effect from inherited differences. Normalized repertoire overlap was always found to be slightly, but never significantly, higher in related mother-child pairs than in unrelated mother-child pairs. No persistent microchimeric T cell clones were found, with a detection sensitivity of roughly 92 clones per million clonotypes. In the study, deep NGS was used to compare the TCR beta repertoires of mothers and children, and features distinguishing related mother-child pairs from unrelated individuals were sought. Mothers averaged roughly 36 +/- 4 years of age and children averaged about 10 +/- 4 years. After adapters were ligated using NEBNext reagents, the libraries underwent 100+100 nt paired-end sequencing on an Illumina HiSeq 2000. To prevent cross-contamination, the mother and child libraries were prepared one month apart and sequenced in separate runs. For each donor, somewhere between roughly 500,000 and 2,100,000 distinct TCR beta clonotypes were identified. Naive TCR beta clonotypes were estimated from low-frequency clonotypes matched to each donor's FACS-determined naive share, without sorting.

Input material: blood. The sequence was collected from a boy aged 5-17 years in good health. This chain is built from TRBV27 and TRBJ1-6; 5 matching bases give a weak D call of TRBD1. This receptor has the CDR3 CASRPFQGDNSPLHF. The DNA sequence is TGTGCCAGCAGGCCGTTCCAGGGTGATAATTCACCCCTCCACTTT.